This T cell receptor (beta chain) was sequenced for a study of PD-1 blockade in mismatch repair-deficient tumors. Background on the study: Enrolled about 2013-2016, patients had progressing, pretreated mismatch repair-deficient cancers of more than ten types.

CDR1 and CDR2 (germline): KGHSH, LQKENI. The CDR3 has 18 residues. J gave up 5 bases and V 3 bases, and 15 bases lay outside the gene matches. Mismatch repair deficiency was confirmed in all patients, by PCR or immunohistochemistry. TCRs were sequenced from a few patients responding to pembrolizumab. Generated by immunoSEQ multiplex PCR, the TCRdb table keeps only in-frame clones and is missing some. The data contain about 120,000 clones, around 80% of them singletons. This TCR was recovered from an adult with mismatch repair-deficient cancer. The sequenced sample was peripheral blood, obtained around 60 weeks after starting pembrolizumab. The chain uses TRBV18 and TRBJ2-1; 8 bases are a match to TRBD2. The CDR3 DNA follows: TGTGCCAGCTCACCCCTAGCTCCGAGCGGGAGTGGTAACAATGAGCAGTTCTTC. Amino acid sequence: CASSPLAPSGSGNNEQFF. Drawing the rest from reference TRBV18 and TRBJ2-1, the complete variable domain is NAGVMQNPRHLVRRRGQEARLRCSPMKGHSHVYWYRQLPEEGLKFMVYLQKENIIDESGMPKERFSAEFPKEGPSILRIQQVVRGDSAAYFCASSPLAPSGSGNNEQFFGPGTRLTVL.